The 9 T cell receptor beta chains below all came from one sample that was sequenced in a study of human T cells and chemical hapten exposure. Time point of the sample: patch test 1, 2 weeks after DPC sensitization. Treatment indicated: therapeutic diphenylcyclopropenone sensitization with weekly scalp DPC. TCRdb reanalysed the RACE reads using MiXCR and keeps one entry per CDR3 protein. The top ten hold 7.5% to 8.5% of the sample, which has some 350,000 distinct CDR3 sequences, under 9% seen once. Sequenced here: whole blood, sampled in connection with sensitization to the hapten diphenylcyclopropenone (DPC). The receptors derive from a woman aged 18-29 years with alopecia areata. Some clones in this sample may be carry-over from other donors' samples.

Regarding this clonotype: Its ends do not fully match the called genes, so a read error is possible. V gene TRBV12-3 or TRBV12-4 combines with J gene TRBJ2-7; D unclear. This CDR3 region has 11 residues. CDR3 bases: TGTGCCAGCACCCCAGAGGCCGGCCCGGACTTC. Protein sequence: CASTPEAGPDF.

The chain joins TRBV4-3 to TRBJ1-4; D possibly corresponds to TRBD1 (5 bases). Germline CDR1 and CDR2: LGHNA and YSLEER. This CDR3 contains 16 residues. V lost 3 bases and J lost 8, with 19 bases in between. The chain's CDR3 is CASSHRGGPGGEKLFF. CDR3 nucleotides: TGCGCCAGCAGCCATCGTGGAGGGCCCGGGGGGGAAAAACTGTTTTTT.

There are a few counts of this clonotype. V and J are TRBV10-3 and TRBJ2-3, with D hard to call. With 3 bases removed from V and 2 bases from J, the gap between germline ends came to 9 bases. The length of the CDR3 is 14 residues. The V gene's germline CDR1 is ENHRY and CDR2 SYGVKD. The chain's CDR3 is CAISDRRDTDTQYF. The CDR3 DNA reads TGTGCCATCAGTGACCGGAGAGACACAGATACGCAGTATTTT.

The rearrangement links TRBV20-1 to TRBJ2-3, with 12 bases that match TRBD2. This CDR3 has 14 residues. V was clipped by 4 bases and J by 4 bases; unmatched bases: 3. CDR1 is DFQATT, CDR2 SNEGSKA, per germline (reference sequence). The CDR3 here is CSANLAGGADTQYF. As DNA, the CDR3 is TGCAGTGCTAATCTAGCGGGGGGGGCAGATACGCAGTATTTT.

This clonotype was counted only a few times. This chain joins TRBV3-1 and TRBJ1-3; 8 bases line up with TRBD1. V was clipped by 1 base and J by 0 bases; unmatched bases: 5. CDR3 size: 17 residues. CDR1 and CDR2 (germline): LGHDT, YNNKEL (reference sequence). CDR3 coding DNA: TGTGCCAGCAGCCAAGCAGTTACAGGGGGCTCTGGAAACACCATATATTTT. It is translated as CASSQAVTGGSGNTIYF.

This chain links TRBV20-1 with TRBJ1-5; D is ambiguous. V lost 6 bases and J lost 2, with 20 bases in between. The CDR3 has 16 amino acids. CDR1 is DFQATT and CDR2 is SNEGSKA in the germline V gene (reference sequence). CDR3 in amino acids: CSALDLTSNGNQPQHF. For the CDR3, the DNA is TGCAGTGCCCTCGACCTGACGAGTAATGGCAATCAGCCCCAGCATTTT.

This chain connects TRBV4-3 to TRBJ2-1; TRBD1 aligns across 7 bases. Unmatched junction bases numbered 8, after V lost 4 bases and J lost 2 bases. Germline CDR1 reads LGHNA; CDR2 reads YSLEER. The CDR3 spans 16 residues. CDR3 loop: CASSRTPGQPYNEQFF. CDR3 sequence (DNA): TGCGCCAGCAGCCGAACCCCGGGACAGCCCTACAATGAGCAGTTCTTC.

This clonotype occurred a few times. This chain links TRBV11-2 with TRBJ2-1; the D gene is possibly TRBD1 (6 bases). Germline V gives CDR1 SGHAT, CDR2 FQNNGV. This CDR3 has 16 residues. Trimming took off 4 bases at V and 2 bases at J, with 15 bases between the two ends. The CDR3 loop is CASSSRQEETYNEQFF. The CDR3 nucleotides read TGTGCCAGCAGCTCCAGACAGGAAGAAACCTACAATGAGCAGTTCTTC.

In its sample, this clonotype was seen a few times. The chain carries TRBV6-2 or TRBV6-3 and TRBJ2-4; 11 positions match TRBD2. The CDR3 covers 16 residues. Germline V gene lookup returns CDR1 MNHEY and CDR2 SVGEGT. Trimming took 8 bases from V and 0 from J; bases not matched to a gene: 6. The CDR3 nucleotides are TGTGCCAGCTCGGCTAGCGGGGGGTTAGCCAAAAACATTCAGTACTTC. This sequence encodes CASSASGGLAKNIQYF.